The 11 T cell receptor beta chains below come from one sample, sequenced in a study of control samples from healthy donors and cancer patients. Repertoires were generated with immunoSEQ multiplex PCR, while TCRdb's copy carries only in-frame clones and drops some. The sample contains roughly 83,000 clones, roughly four fifths of which appear only once. Sequencing was done on a sample of blood. The source of these receptors is a woman aged 60-75 years in good health.

This clone was recorded only once. The V gene is TRBV2, the J gene TRBJ2-7; D is perhaps TRBD2 (5 bases). CDR1 and CDR2 (germline): SNHLY, FYNNEI. The CDR3 loop spans 11 amino acids. V lost 8 bases, J lost 4 bases, and 9 bases lay in between. Here the CDR3 DNA reads TGTGCCAGCTCGCGACTATACGAGCAGTACTTC. The encoded protein is CASSRLYEQYF.

CDR3 protein: CASSRQINEKLFF. The CDR3 nucleotides are TGCGCCAGCAGCCGCCAGATCAATGAAAAACTGTTTTTT. The V gene is TRBV4-1, the J gene TRBJ1-4; no clear D gene. CDR1 and CDR2 from the germline V gene are MGHRA and YSYEKL. This CDR3 has 13 amino acids. Trimming took 4 bases from V and 5 from J, leaving 8 bases between them.

This clone was observed a single time. V and J are TRBV6-5 and TRBJ1-4, with 7 bases lining up with TRBD1. After removal of 7 bases from V and 3 bases from J, the junction contained 5 bases not matched to a gene. This CDR3 region has 14 residues. Germline CDR1 MNHEY, CDR2 SVGAGI. The DNA of the CDR3 is TGTGCCAGCATTCCCGGGACAGCTAATGAAAAACTGTTTTTT. Amino acid sequence: CASIPGTANEKLFF.

The rearrangement links TRBV3-1 (or the pseudogene TRBV3-2) to TRBJ1-4; no clear D. CDR1 is LGHDT, CDR2 YNNKEL, per germline (reference sequence). The ends were cut back, 2 bases at V and 4 bases at J, with 8 bases in the middle. This CDR3 is 14 amino acids long. This CDR3 is CASSQSRFNEKLFF. CDR3 sequence (DNA): TGTGCCAGCAGCCAATCCAGATTTAATGAAAAACTGTTTTTT.

The chain joins TRBV10-1 to TRBJ2-2; no reliable D call. The CDR3 extends over 14 amino acids. Trimming left V 0 bases short and J 3 bases short, with 5 bases between. CDR1 is WNHNN and CDR2 is SYGVQD in the germline V gene (reference sequence). The chain's CDR3 is CASSESRYTGELFF. DNA of the CDR3: TGCGCCAGCAGTGAGTCGCGTTACACCGGGGAGCTGTTTTTT.

This clone was seen only once. J is TRBJ1-1 and V is TRBV2; no clear D. Germline V CDR1 and CDR2: SNHLY, FYNNEI. Trimming shortened V by 4 bases and J by 10 bases, and 13 bases separated the two germline ends. This CDR3 has 12 amino acids. In DNA, the CDR3 is TGTGCCAGCAGTGGGGCGGTTATTGGAGCTTTCTTT. This sequence encodes CASSGAVIGAFF.

V gene TRBV27 combines with J gene TRBJ2-7, with D perhaps TRBD2 (5 bases). The CDR3 runs to 15 residues. From germline, CDR1 is MNHEY and CDR2 SMNVEV (reference sequence). Trimming took 4 bases from V and 2 from J, leaving 15 bases between them. CDR3 amino acids: CASSSALSGAYEQYF. CDR3 DNA: TGTGCCAGCAGTTCAGCTCTGTCCGGGGCCTACGAGCAGTACTTC.

The V call is TRBV14, the J call TRBJ2-7; no clear D. Trimming pared 0 bases from V and 1 base from J, leaving 10 bases between. From germline, CDR1 is SGHDN and CDR2 FVKESK. The CDR3 has 15 residues. The CDR3 DNA reads TGTGCCAGCAGCCAAGAGTGGGTGGAGTCCTACGAGCAGTACTTC. This gives the protein CASSQEWVESYEQYF.

J is TRBJ2-1 and V is TRBV6-2 or TRBV6-3; tentatively, D is TRBD1 (6 bases). The CDR3 sequence is 15 residues long. Per the germline V gene, CDR1 is MNHEY and CDR2 is SVGEGT. V was cut by 4 bases and J by 2 bases, with 12 bases left in between. The CDR3 region has the DNA TGTGCCAGCAGTTTACAGGGATACCCCTACAATGAGCAGTTCTTC. This translates into CASSLQGYPYNEQFF.

The rearrangement uses TRBV3-1 (or the pseudogene TRBV3-2) and TRBJ1-5; no definite D call. The CDR3 has 15 residues. V was trimmed by 5 bases and J by 6 bases, leaving 17 bases between them. Per the germline V gene, CDR1 is LGHDT and CDR2 is YNNKEL (reference sequence). CDR3 region: CASSDTFARGQPQHF. CDR3 bases: TGTGCCAGCAGCGATACATTTGCCCGCGGTCAGCCCCAGCATTTT.

CDR3 loop: CASSSVGTGELFF. DNA for the CDR3: TGTGCCAGCAGTTCGGTTGGCACCGGGGAGCTGTTTTTT. The chain uses TRBV27 and TRBJ2-2; D remains unclear. Germline V gene lookup returns CDR1 MNHEY and CDR2 SMNVEV (reference sequence). Trimming cost V 4 bases and J 4 bases, with 7 bases left between them. This CDR3 has 13 residues.